Described below is a single T cell receptor (beta chain) sequence and its context. The antigen is not known. Combining a sample-barcoded 5' primer with a J-beta primer mix, a second PCR ran for 7 to 11 cycles. TCRdb re-called the 5' RACE reads through MiXCR, storing one row per CDR3 protein. Among fewer than 2,000,000 distinct CDR3 sequences listed, about two fifths were seen once. This entry comes from a study of blood T cells in healthy people across ages. Study-wide results and limits: Investigators treated diversity estimates from one million T cells as underestimates.

The V gene end was trimmed by 5 bases and the J gene end by 4 bases; junction bases not matched to a gene: 7. The CDR3 runs to 15 residues. Germline V lookup: CDR1 SGHTA, CDR2 FQGNSA. The sequencing input was blood. This chain connects TRBV7-2 to TRBJ2-2, with 7 bases fitting TRBD1. The TCR was taken from a human donor in good health. CDR3 bases: TGTGCCAGCAGCAGCAGGGGGTTAGGCACCGGGGAGCTGTTTTTT. Encoded protein: CASSSRGLGTGELFF. The whole variable domain, filled in from reference TRBV7-2 and TRBJ2-2, reads GAGVSQSPSNKVTEKGKDVELRCDPISGHTALYWYRQSLGQGLEFLIYFQGNSAPDKSGLPSDRFSAERTGGSVSTLTIQRTQQEDSAVYLCASSSRGLGTGELFFGEGSRLTVL.